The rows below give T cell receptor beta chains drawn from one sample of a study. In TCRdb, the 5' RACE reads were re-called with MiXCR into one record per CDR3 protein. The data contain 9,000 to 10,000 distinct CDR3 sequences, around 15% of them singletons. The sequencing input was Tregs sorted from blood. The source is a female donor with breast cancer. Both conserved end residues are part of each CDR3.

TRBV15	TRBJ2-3	CATSSLRLAGDDTQYF
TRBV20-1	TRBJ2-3	CSCLGGRTDTQYF
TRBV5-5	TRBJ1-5	CASSLALGLGNQPQHF
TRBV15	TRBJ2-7	CATSRVTGPSYEQYF
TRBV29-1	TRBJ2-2	CSVEDSGGRNTGELFF
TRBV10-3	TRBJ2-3	CAISESTDTQYF
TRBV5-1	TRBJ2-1	CASSAGTDNEQFF
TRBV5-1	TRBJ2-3	CASSLGRSIRTDTQYF
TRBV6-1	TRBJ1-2	CASSEAERCTF
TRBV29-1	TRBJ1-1	CSVGKQNTEAFF
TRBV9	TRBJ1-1	CASSVTGSNTEAFF
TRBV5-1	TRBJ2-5	CASSSSDRGETQYF
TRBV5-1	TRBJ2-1	CASSALHRNYNEQFF
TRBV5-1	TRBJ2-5	CASSLGQRGTQYF
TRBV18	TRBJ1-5	CASSLTDSNQPQHF
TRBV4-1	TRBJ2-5	CASSQDTSLPGGETQYF
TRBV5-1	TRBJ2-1	CASSWPMTDEQFF
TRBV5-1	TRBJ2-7	CASSFISGTSDEQYF
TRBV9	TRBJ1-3	CASSLGTLPSGNTIYF
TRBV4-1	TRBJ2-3	CASKPGQESNTQYF
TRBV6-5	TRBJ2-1	CASSRDTSSYNEQLF
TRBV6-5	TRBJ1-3	CASSDRASGNTIYF
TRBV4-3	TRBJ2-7	CASSQERDPRDQKYF
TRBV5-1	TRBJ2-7	CASSGTSYEQYF
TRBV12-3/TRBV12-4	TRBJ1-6	CASSRTGNSPLHF
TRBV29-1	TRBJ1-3	CSVSEAGSGNTIYF
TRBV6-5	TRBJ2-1	CASSYSSQGGVNEQFF
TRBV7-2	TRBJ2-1	CASSPRGGTGANEQFF
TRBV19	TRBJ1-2	CASSDNRGASYGYTF
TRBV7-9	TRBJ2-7	CASTSVGSGSSYEQYF
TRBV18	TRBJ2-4	CASSPPGDRIGIQYF
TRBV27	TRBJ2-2	CASSWGSQGTGELFF
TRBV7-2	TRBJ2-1	CASSLDYGEQFF
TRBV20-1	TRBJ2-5	CSARDLLQETQYF
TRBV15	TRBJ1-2	CATSRDGDYGYTF
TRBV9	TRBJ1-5	CASSPETGRDQPQHF
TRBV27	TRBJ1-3	CASSSDRGSSGNTIYF
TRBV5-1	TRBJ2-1	CASSAQLGAYNEQFF
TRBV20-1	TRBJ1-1	CSARNWHTKAFF
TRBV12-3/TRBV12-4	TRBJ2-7	CASTSAGVNYEQYF
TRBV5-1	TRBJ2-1	CASRSASDYNEQFF
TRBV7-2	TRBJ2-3	CASSFYISTDTQYF
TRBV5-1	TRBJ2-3	CASSWQTSGGRTDTQYF
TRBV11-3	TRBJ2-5	CASSLGGQGAHETQYF
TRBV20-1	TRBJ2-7	CSAPKEGDGEQYF
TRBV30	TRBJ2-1	CAWSVRSNEQFF